The source of this TCR beta chain is a study of T cells in Graves' hyperthyroidism and ophthalmopathy. Study-wide background: Peripheral blood was obtained at initial diagnosis, preceding any treatment.

RNA transcripts provided the source from which TCR beta CDR3 regions were amplified. The study used the HTBI primer set for a first-round RT-PCR of the TCR CDR3. Via MiXCR, TCRdb re-called the multiplex PCR reads, giving one row per CDR3 protein. This sample carries 200,000 to 300,000 distinct CDR3 sequences, approximately 23% of them seen once, and the ten largest clones take 30% to 40%. Regarding this clonotype: What it binds is unknown.

Overall study results and limits: Appearing also in blood were most of the thyroid clonotypes expanded above 0.001. Separation of ophthalmopathy from stable hyperthyroidism was achieved by a 13 V-J model.

V lost 6 bases, J lost 2 bases, and 8 bases stayed unmatched. CDR1 and CDR2 (germline): MNHNS, SASEGT. This CDR3 region has 15 residues. Diagnosis rested on symptoms, serum thyroxine and TRAb, thyroid ultrasound, and orbital computed tomography. The sequence was obtained from a woman between 40 and 55 years old with Graves' ophthalmopathy. The material sequenced was blood. This rearrangement joins TRBV6-1 to TRBJ1-1, with 8 bases matching TRBD1. CDR3 DNA: TGTGCCAGCAGGGGGACAGGAAGCATAAACACTGAAGCTTTCTTT. Translation: CASRGTGSINTEAFF.